These T cell receptor beta chains were read from a single sample in a study of CD8 T cells in Susac syndrome. TCRdb called the immunoSEQ multiplex PCR reads again in MiXCR, with one record for every CDR3 protein. The sample yields 110,000 or so distinct CDR3 sequences, 90% to 95% seen once. Sequenced sample: CD4+ T cells from PBMCs. These receptors all come from a human donor with multiple sclerosis. CDR3s include the opening cysteine and the closing phenylalanine or tryptophan. Each record gives: V gene, D gene, clone size, J gene, CDR3 protein, CDR3 DNA. A D gene is named only where the DNA matches it firmly. Not every row has a clone size; where given, it reads once, few, many or a size class.

TRBV5-1	.	.	TRBJ2-5	CASSPGGGEETQYF	TGCGCCAGCAGCCCCGGGGGAGGAGAAGAGACCCAGTACTTC
TRBV5-1	.	.	TRBJ1-5	CASSSGEQNQPQHF	TGCGCCAGCAGCTCCGGGGAGCAGAATCAGCCCCAGCATTTT
TRBV6-5	.	.	TRBJ1-3	CASSYTVTGNTIYF	TGTGCCAGCAGTTATACGGTCACTGGAAACACCATATATTTT
TRBV28	TRBD1	.	TRBJ2-1	CASTHPKTGGLDEQFF	TGTGCCAGCACCCACCCGAAGACAGGGGGCTTAGATGAGCAGTTCTTC
TRBV25-1	TRBD2	.	TRBJ2-3	CASSEYSRGLPDTQYF	TGTGCCAGCAGTGAATACTCGCGGGGGTTGCCAGATACGCAGTATTTT
TRBV20-1	TRBD1	.	TRBJ1-6	CSAKPGQVNSPLHF	TGCAGTGCTAAACCGGGACAGGTTAATTCACCCCTCCACTTT
TRBV28	.	.	TRBJ2-7	CASVTTPSQVHEQYF	TGTGCCAGCGTGACCACTCCCTCGCAGGTCCACGAGCAGTACTTC
TRBV3-1	TRBD2	.	TRBJ2-5	CASSLLSGAPIQETQYF	TGTGCCAGCAGCCTTCTTAGCGGGGCCCCGATACAAGAGACCCAGTACTTC
TRBV20-1	TRBD1	.	TRBJ2-7	CSARGGTGRTYEQYF	TGCAGTGCTAGAGGGGGGACAGGAAGAACCTACGAGCAGTACTTC
TRBV5-4	.	.	TRBJ1-1	CASSLKGGDTEAFF	TGTGCCAGCAGCTTGAAGGGCGGCGACACTGAAGCTTTCTTT
TRBV3-1	.	.	TRBJ1-1	CASSPETNTEAFF	TGTGCCAGCAGCCCTGAGACGAACACTGAAGCTTTCTTT
TRBV2	.	.	TRBJ2-3	CASSEGPAETQYF	TGTGCCAGCAGTGAAGGGCCAGCGGAAACGCAGTATTTT
TRBV5-1	.	.	TRBJ1-1	CASSLAMGIMNTEAFF	TGCGCCAGCAGCTTGGCCATGGGGATCATGAACACTGAAGCTTTCTTT
TRBV3-1	.	once	TRBJ2-1	CASSPRIRVENEQFF	TGTGCCAGCAGCCCTAGAATTCGAGTGGAAAATGAGCAGTTCTTC
TRBV30	.	.	TRBJ1-3	CARNSGGSGNTIYF	TGTGCCCGAAACAGTGGGGGCTCTGGAAACACCATATATTTT
TRBV14	TRBD1	.	TRBJ2-3	CASSQNRGTDTQYF	TGTGCCAGCAGCCAAAACAGGGGAACAGATACGCAGTATTTT
TRBV4-1	.	once	TRBJ1-3	CASSRERGSSGNTIYF	TGCGCCAGCAGCCGGGAGCGTGGTAGCTCTGGAAACACCATATATTTT
TRBV6-4	.	.	TRBJ2-2	CASSDSTTGELFF	TGTGCCAGCAGTGACTCAACGACCGGGGAGCTGTTTTTT
TRBV9	.	.	TRBJ1-1	CASSVFPESEAFF	TGTGCCAGCAGCGTTTTCCCGGAGAGTGAAGCTTTCTTT
TRBV30	.	.	TRBJ2-4	CAWSNYGSGIQYF	TGTGCCTGGAGTAACTACGGGAGTGGCATTCAGTACTTC
TRBV11-1	.	.	TRBJ1-2	CASSSGGHYGYTF	TGTGCCAGCAGTTCCGGGGGACACTATGGCTACACCTTC
TRBV15	.	.	TRBJ1-1	CATSRDFGATNTEAFF	TGTGCCACCAGCAGAGACTTCGGGGCGACGAACACTGAAGCTTTCTTT
TRBV11-3	.	once	TRBJ2-3	CASSPLADTQYF	TGTGCCAGCAGCCCCCTCGCAGATACGCAGTATTTT
TRBV30	TRBD2	once	TRBJ2-1	CAWSVLAGGVRPGYNEQFF	TGTGCCTGGAGTGTATTAGCGGGGGGCGTCCGTCCTGGATACAATGAGCAGTTCTTC
TRBV4-1	TRBD1	.	TRBJ1-1	CASSQLQGGEAFF	TGCGCCAGCAGCCAATTACAGGGGGGTGAAGCTTTCTTT
TRBV11-2	.	.	TRBJ1-1	CASSSQINTEAFF	TGTGCCAGCAGCTCACAGATAAACACTGAAGCTTTCTTT
TRBV20-1	TRBD2	once	TRBJ2-5	CSAKNSGGSETQYF	TGCAGTGCTAAGAATAGCGGGGGGTCGGAGACCCAGTACTTC
TRBV20-1	.	.	TRBJ2-7	CSASGNDYEQYF	TGCAGTGCTAGCGGAAACGACTACGAGCAGTACTTC
TRBV29-1	.	.	TRBJ1-2	CSVEDYGYTF	TGCAGCGTTGAGGACTATGGCTACACCTTC
TRBV7-9	.	.	TRBJ1-5	CASSLEPGVGQPQHF	TGTGCCAGCAGCTTAGAGCCGGGGGTCGGACAGCCCCAGCATTTT
TRBV29-1	.	.	TRBJ2-4	CSVAVKNIQYF	TGCAGCGTTGCCGTCAAAAACATTCAGTACTTC
TRBV11-2	.	.	TRBJ2-5	CASSLDLGAESATQYF	TGTGCCAGCAGCTTAGATCTAGGGGCAGAGTCAGCGACCCAGTACTTC
TRBV28	TRBD1	.	TRBJ2-3	CASSPSTGPLVDTQYF	TGTGCCAGCAGTCCGTCGACAGGGCCCCTTGTCGATACGCAGTATTTT
TRBV4-1	.	.	TRBJ2-7	CASSQRAPGLGDEQYF	TGCGCCAGCAGCCAAAGGGCGCCAGGTTTAGGCGACGAGCAGTACTTC
TRBV29-1	.	.	TRBJ1-1	CSVAPGEAFF	TGCAGCGTCGCCCCCGGGGAAGCTTTCTTT
TRBV2	.	.	TRBJ1-1	CASSDPGHMNTEAFF	TGTGCCAGCAGTGATCCGGGACATATGAACACTGAAGCTTTCTTT
TRBV6-6	TRBD2	.	TRBJ2-7	CASVAGNSYEQYF	TGTGCCAGCGTAGCGGGGAACTCCTACGAGCAGTACTTC
TRBV2	TRBD2	.	TRBJ2-5	CASRRLAGAGETQYF	TGTGCCAGCAGGCGACTAGCGGGGGCAGGAGAGACCCAGTACTTC
TRBV7-8	.	.	TRBJ1-6	CASSFDRNSPLHF	TGTGCCAGCAGCTTCGACCGGAATTCACCCCTCCACTTT
TRBV11-3	.	.	TRBJ2-1	CASSLGLQLGNEQFF	TGTGCCAGCAGCTTAGGGCTCCAACTCGGCAATGAGCAGTTCTTC
TRBV6-2/TRBV6-3	.	.	TRBJ1-1	CASSTYYTEAFF	TGTGCCAGCAGTACCTACTACACTGAAGCTTTCTTT
TRBV7-8	TRBD2	.	TRBJ2-5	CASSVAGTSGETQYF	TGTGCCAGCAGCGTAGCCGGGACTAGCGGGGAGACCCAGTACTTC
TRBV3-1	.	once	TRBJ2-5	CASSLGVHETQYF	TGTGCCAGCAGCCTGGGGGTGCACGAGACCCAGTACTTC
TRBV5-1	.	.	TRBJ1-1	CASSLLTPDETEAFF	TGCGCCAGCAGCTTGTTGACCCCGGATGAAACTGAAGCTTTCTTT
TRBV30	.	.	TRBJ2-1	CAWRQVGGEQFF	TGTGCCTGGAGACAGGTAGGTGGTGAGCAGTTCTTC
TRBV12-3/TRBV12-4	.	.	TRBJ1-6	CASSYYRDGNSPLHF	TGTGCCAGCAGCTACTACAGGGACGGTAATTCACCCCTCCACTTT
TRBV3-1	.	.	TRBJ2-7	CASSQESRDTYEQYF	TGTGCCAGCAGCCAAGAGTCCAGGGACACCTACGAGCAGTACTTC
TRBV2	.	.	TRBJ1-1	CASSVEGGTEAFF	TGTGCCAGCAGTGTGGAGGGAGGCACTGAAGCTTTCTTT
TRBV2	TRBD1	.	TRBJ2-4	CASTRLAQQGAKNIQYF	TGTGCCAGCACCCGCTTAGCTCAACAGGGGGCCAAAAACATTCAGTACTTC
TRBV12-3/TRBV12-4	.	.	TRBJ1-1	CASSSRGGTEAFF	TGTGCCAGCAGTTCCAGGGGTGGCACTGAAGCTTTCTTT